Below, 3 T cell receptor beta chains from the same sample are listed, as sequenced in a study of cytomegalovirus exposure and HLA in healthy donors (dated by TCRdb to the late 2010s). Library preparation employed the immunoSEQ multiplex PCR assay. For the multiplex PCR, a mixture combining 60 forward primers for TCR Vbeta segments and 13 reverse primers for TCR Jbeta segments was used. TCRdb carries this immuneACCESS record with in-frame sequences only. Its versions omit some clonotypes, under half of them owing to an unresolved V gene in the studies checked, with the rest unexplained. The sample table holds fewer than 200,000 clones, of which 70% to 80% were seen once. The ten top clones hold around 1.4% of the sample. The sample taken for sequencing was PBMCs. The receptor source for this set is a man between 60 and 75 years old in good health and CMV-seronegative.

The chain couples TRBV7-2 to TRBJ2-1; D is possibly TRBD1 (5 bases). This CDR3 comprises 16 residues. Trimming removed 2 bases from V and 4 bases from J, with 15 bases in between. Germline V gene lookup returns CDR1 SGHTA and CDR2 FQGNSA. The CDR3 here is CASSLSLGRGYNEQFF. The CDR3, as DNA: TGTGCCAGCAGCTTATCGTTGGGGCGAGGTTACAATGAGCAGTTCTTC.

The chain uses TRBV9 and TRBJ2-5, with 7 bases fitting TRBD1. In germline, CDR1 is SGDLS, CDR2 YYNGEE. The CDR3 is 15 residues long. J gave up 3 bases and V 3 bases, and 8 bases lay outside the gene matches. CDR3 nucleotide sequence: TGTGCCAGCAGCGCAAGTTCCGGGACAGAAGAGACCCAGTACTTC. Protein product: CASSASSGTEETQYF. The full variable domain, its missing parts supplied by reference TRBV9 and TRBJ2-5, is DSGVTQTPKHLITATGQRVTLRCSPRSGDLSVYWYQQSLDQGLQFLIQYYNGEERAKGNILERFSAQQFPDLHSELNLSSLELGDSALYFCASSASSGTEETQYFGPGTRLLVL.

The chain joins TRBV6-5 to TRBJ1-6, with D perhaps matching TRBD1 (6 bases). Trimming left V 5 bases short and J 9 bases short, with 14 bases between. Germline CDR1 and CDR2: MNHEY and SVGAGI. This CDR3 has 14 amino acids. The CDR3 DNA is TGTGCCAGCAGTAACAGGGAAGGCAGTTCACCCCTCCACTTT. It codes for CASSNREGSSPLHF.